Described below is a single TCR beta chain sequence and its context. What it recognizes is unknown. These data belong to a study of metastatic and nonmetastatic thyroid tumors. General study results and limits: Malignant tumors reportedly showed significantly higher TCR beta diversity than benign nodules in both blood and tumor.

No treatment of any kind had been given to any patient before thyroid surgery. As processed by the authors: A classifier for distant metastasis in papillary thyroid cancer was constructed using CDR3 differences observed across clinicopathological groups. TCRdb re-called the PCR reads via MiXCR. TCRdb assigned the V and J calls; the authors' analysis was not used. The sample shows 30,000 to 40,000 clones, 35% to 45% of them seen only once. The CDR3 has 11 residues. The V end lost 2 bases, the J end lost 7 bases, and 8 bases lay between the germline ends. Germline V gives CDR1 DFQATT, CDR2 SNEGSKA (reference sequence).

The source is a female donor with papillary thyroid cancer or a benign thyroid nodule (not recorded which). Some clones in this sample may be carry-over from other donors' samples. The chain employs TRBV20-1 and TRBJ1-1, with TRBD1 as a possible D gene (6 bases). The specimen sequenced was tumor tissue. CDR3: CSARRGGEAFF. The CDR3 bases are TGCAGTGCTAGAAGGGGGGGTGAAGCTTTCTTT.